This T cell receptor beta chain stems from a study of CXCR3-negative and CXCR3-positive naive CD8 T cells. About the study: Libraries each contributed about 1.5 +/- 0.3 million TRB reads, for about 135 million in total. General study points: Naive subsets were similarly diverse, while memory CD8+ repertoires were much less diverse. Relative to CXCR3-negative naive cells, CXCR3-positive naive cells had more hydrophobic TRB CDR3s. Similar TRBV-TRBJ usage characterized naive CXCR3-negative and CXCR3-positive cells; memory cells differed.

The libraries of TRB cDNA were constructed through 5' RACE using UMI labels. TCRdb reanalyzed the 5' RACE reads, giving one entry per CDR3 protein sequence and no DNA. The listing records some 54,000 distinct CDR3 sequences. Note on this clonotype: What it binds is not known.

Germline V gene lookup returns CDR1 MNHEY and CDR2 SMNVEV (reference sequence). CDR3 length: 13 amino acids. The chain links TRBV27 to TRBJ1-5; TCRdb's assignment of TRBD1 cannot be checked, as there is no DNA. This TCR came from a human donor in good health. Some clones in this sample may be carry-over from other donors' samples. Sequencing input: naive CXCR3+ CD8+ T cells from blood. The sample's subset: CD45RO-CCR7+CD27+CD95- naive CD8+ T cells expressing CXCR3 (TNR3+). CDR3 sequence reads: CASSQGFRQPQHF.